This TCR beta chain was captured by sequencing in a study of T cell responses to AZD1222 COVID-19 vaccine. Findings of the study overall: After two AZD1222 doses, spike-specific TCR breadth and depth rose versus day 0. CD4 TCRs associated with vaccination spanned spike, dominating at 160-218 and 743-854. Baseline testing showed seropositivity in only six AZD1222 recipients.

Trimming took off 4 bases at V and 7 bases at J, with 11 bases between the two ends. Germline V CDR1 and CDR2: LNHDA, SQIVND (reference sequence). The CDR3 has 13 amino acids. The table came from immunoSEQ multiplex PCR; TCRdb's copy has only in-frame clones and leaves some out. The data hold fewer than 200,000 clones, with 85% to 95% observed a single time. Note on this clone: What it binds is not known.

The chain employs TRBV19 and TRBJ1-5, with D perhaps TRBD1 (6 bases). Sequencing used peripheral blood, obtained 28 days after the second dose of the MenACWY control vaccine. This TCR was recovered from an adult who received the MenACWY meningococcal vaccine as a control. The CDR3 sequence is CASSNRAEQPQHF. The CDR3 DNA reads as TGTGCCAGTAGTAACAGGGCTGAACAGCCCCAGCATTTT. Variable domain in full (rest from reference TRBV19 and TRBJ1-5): DGGITQSPKYLFRKEGQNVTLSCEQNLNHDAMYWYRQDPGQGLRLIYYSQIVNDFQKGDIAEGYSVSREKKESFPLTVTSAQKNPTAFYLCASSNRAEQPQHFGDGTRLSIL.